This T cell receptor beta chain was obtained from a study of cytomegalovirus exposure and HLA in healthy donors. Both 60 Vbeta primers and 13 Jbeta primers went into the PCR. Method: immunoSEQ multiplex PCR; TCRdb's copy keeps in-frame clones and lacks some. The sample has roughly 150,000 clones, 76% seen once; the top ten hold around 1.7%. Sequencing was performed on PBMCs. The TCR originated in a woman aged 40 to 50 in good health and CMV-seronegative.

CDR3 bases: TGTGCCAGCAGCAAATTGGACAGCCAAGAGACCCAGTACTTC. Amino acid sequence: CASSKLDSQETQYF. V gene TRBV7-9 combines with J gene TRBJ2-5; D may be TRBD1 (6 bases). V was cut by 5 bases and J by 1 base, with 11 bases left in between. CDR1 and CDR2 (germline): SEHNR, FQNEAQ (reference sequence). This CDR3 is built from 14 residues.